This record looks at one T cell receptor (beta chain) sequence and its context. Its matching antigen is unknown. This CDR3 has 16 amino acids. V gave up 6 bases and J gave up 0 bases, with 17 bases separating them. From germline, CDR1 is SGHAT and CDR2 FQNNGV. These data belong to a study of T cells in Graves' hyperthyroidism and ophthalmopathy. Study background: Peripheral blood was drawn at first diagnosis, prior to all treatment.

Out of less than 12 ml of fresh peripheral blood came the PBMCs. Researchers took RNA transcripts and amplified the TCR beta CDR3 regions from them. HTBI primers were employed in a first-round RT-PCR of the TCR CDR3. TCRdb independently ran MiXCR on the multiplex PCR reads; one entry per CDR3 protein. The repertoire includes fewer than 900,000 distinct CDR3 sequences, about 16% of them detected once, and about 8.4% sits in the top ten. Regarding the study as a whole: Patients with ophthalmopathy were separated from those with stable hyperthyroidism by a 13 V-J model.

Sequenced: blood. This clonotype was obtained from a young man with Graves' hyperthyroidism. This sequence joins TRBV11-2 and TRBJ1-1; no reliable D call. For the CDR3, the DNA is TGTGCCAGCAGTTCACAGTTGGGTACCATGAACACTGAAGCTTTCTTT. Its protein product is CASSSQLGTMNTEAFF.